This entry is about one T cell receptor (beta chain). The record originates from a study of human T cells and chemical hapten exposure. Library preparation tagged each individual cDNA molecule with a unique molecular identifier. From the RACE reads, TCRdb called clonotypes with MiXCR, one entry per CDR3 protein. The data contain around 380,000 distinct CDR3 sequences, 4.8% of them singletons. Time point of the sample: patch test 1, 2 weeks after DPC sensitization. Documented treatment: therapeutic diphenylcyclopropenone sensitization with weekly scalp DPC. Trimming pared 7 bases from V and 6 bases from J, leaving 18 bases between. Germline V gene sequence: CDR1 MNHEY, CDR2 SVGAGI. The CDR3 covers 14 residues.

The clonotype comes from a woman between 45 and 60 years old with alopecia areata. Some clones in this sample may be carry-over from other donors' samples. The chain joins TRBV6-5 to TRBJ1-2; D gene unclear. This specimen consisted of whole blood, obtained in connection with sensitization to the hapten diphenylcyclopropenone (DPC). In nucleotides, the CDR3 is TGTGCCAGCAATTCCGTGGGGAGGGATCATGGCTACACCTTC. Amino acid sequence: CASNSVGRDHGYTF.